This T cell receptor (beta chain) was profiled in a study of blood T cell repertoires in COVID-19 (TCRdb year 2020). With regard to the full study: Samples covering the acute and convalescent phases of COVID-19 were provided by collaborators in the United States, Italy and Spain. The material from the prospective study consisted of cDNA or gDNA derived from T cells, B-cell-depleted T cells, or PBMCs. Deeply sampled blood TCRbeta repertoires from subjects exposed to, actively infected with, or recovered from COVID-19 were included in the dataset. The repertoires were made available in a free public database intended to serve as a resource for research on the immune response to SARS-CoV-2. Samples came from the ongoing ImmuneRACE study (first 160 participants) plus 1,254 subjects from 6 global collaborators. A de-identified subject ID, COVID-19 status, age in years and sex were almost always included in the sample metadata. Where available, HLA class I and class II types were taken from metadata supplied by the sample provider and were not determined by assay-based typing.

With regard to this clone: Its antigen is still unknown. Base qualities are not provided; no much larger clone lies one nucleotide away.

The CDR3 starts with the cysteine, ends with the phenylalanine, and has 19 residues. The entry retains the CDR3 DNA only, 57 bases that are in frame from base 1. CDR1 is given as SGDLS and CDR2 as YYNGEE, both from the germline V gene. A distance of 21 bases separates the germline ends of V and J, which lose 3 bases and 2 bases respectively. TCRbeta CDR3 regions were amplified from genomic DNA by means of the immunoSEQ Assay, a bias-controlled multiplex PCR. Processing in the source paper ran as follows. The number of nucleated cells in each sample was estimated by amplification of reference gene primers within the assay. To quantify the absolute abundance of each unique TCRbeta CDR3 rearrangement, sequence reads were collapsed and filtered. For each sample, productive Simpson clonality was calculated by taking the square root of Simpson's diversity index across productive rearrangements. TCRdb holds this immuneACCESS table with in-frame rearrangements only. Some clones are missing; in checked studies, unresolved V genes explain under half, and the rest has no known cause. D and trimming were read from the DNA, whereas the V and J calls and clone size are those reported in that table. The sample contains more than 250,000 clones, about 87% of them found a single time. 1.5% to 2% of the sample is taken by the ten largest.

What the work shows at the level of the full study, not this receptor alone: Clinical and demographic metadata were provided uncurated, with the amount varying by source and participant.

One collaborating source in Seattle enrolled patients while the patients were actively infected and followed the patients over time throughout the course of disease. Each collaborating institution followed its own protocols to collect whole blood in K2EDTA tubes. For TCRbeta analysis, collaborators shipped samples in one of three forms: frozen whole blood, isolated PBMCs, or DNA extracted from either of those sample types. This clonotype was sampled from a woman in her twenties or thirties with COVID-19, enrolled during active disease. The chain couples TRBV9 to TRBJ2-6; TRBD1 is a weak D gene call, 6 bases matching. Sequencing was done on a sample of peripheral blood. This receptor carries the CDR3 CASSADSRDTLTGANVLTF. In nucleotides, the sequence is TGTGCCAGCAGCGCCGATTCCCGGGACACTTTAACTGGGGCCAACGTCCTGACTTTC.